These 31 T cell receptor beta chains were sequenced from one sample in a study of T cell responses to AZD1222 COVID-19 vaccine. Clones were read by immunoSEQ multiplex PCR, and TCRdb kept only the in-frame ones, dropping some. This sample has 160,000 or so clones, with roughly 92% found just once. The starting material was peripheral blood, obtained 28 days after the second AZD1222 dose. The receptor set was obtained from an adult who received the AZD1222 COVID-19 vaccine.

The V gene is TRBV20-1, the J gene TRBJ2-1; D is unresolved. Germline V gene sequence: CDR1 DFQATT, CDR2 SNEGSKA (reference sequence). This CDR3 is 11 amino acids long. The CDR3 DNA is TGCAGCGGTAACGGCTACAATGAGCAGTTCTTC. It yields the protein CSGNGYNEQFF.

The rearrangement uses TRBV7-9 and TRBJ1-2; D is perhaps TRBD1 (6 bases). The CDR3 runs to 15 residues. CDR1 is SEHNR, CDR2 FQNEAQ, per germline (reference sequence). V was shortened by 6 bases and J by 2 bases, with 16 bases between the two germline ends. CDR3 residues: CASSSLQGTNYGYTF. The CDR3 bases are TGTGCCAGCAGTTCACTACAGGGTACCAACTATGGCTACACCTTC.

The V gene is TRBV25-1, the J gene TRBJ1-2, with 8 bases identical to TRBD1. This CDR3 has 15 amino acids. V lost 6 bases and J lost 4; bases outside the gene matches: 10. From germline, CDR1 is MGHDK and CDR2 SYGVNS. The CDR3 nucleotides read TGTGCCAGCAGCGACGAGTCAGGGGGCGGCTATGGCTACACCTTC. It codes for CASSDESGGGYGYTF.

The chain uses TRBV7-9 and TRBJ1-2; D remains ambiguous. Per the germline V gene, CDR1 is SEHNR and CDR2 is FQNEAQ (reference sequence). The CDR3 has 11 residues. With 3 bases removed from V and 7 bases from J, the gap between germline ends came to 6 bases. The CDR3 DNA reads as TGTGCCAGCAGCTTGGAGGGTGGCTACACCTTC. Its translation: CASSLEGGYTF.

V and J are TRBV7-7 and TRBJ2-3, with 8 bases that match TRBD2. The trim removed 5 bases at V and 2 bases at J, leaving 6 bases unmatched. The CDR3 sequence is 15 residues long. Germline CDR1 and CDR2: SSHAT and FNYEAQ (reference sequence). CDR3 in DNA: TGTGCCAGCAGCCCAACTAGCGGCCCCACAGATACGCAGTATTTT. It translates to CASSPTSGPTDTQYF.

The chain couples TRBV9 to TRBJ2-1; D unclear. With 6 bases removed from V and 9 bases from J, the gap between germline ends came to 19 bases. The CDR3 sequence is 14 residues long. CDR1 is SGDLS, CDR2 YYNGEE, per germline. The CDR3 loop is CASNPGPQLGEQFF. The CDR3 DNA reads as TGTGCCAGCAACCCCGGACCACAATTAGGTGAGCAGTTCTTC.

CDR3 coding DNA: TGTGCCAGCAGTGGAAGGGGGGGGGTCGATGAGCAGTTCTTC. This translates into CASSGRGGVDEQFF. V gene TRBV6-2 or TRBV6-3 combines with J gene TRBJ2-1; a weak D match, TRBD2 (7 bases). The germline V gene encodes CDR1 MNHEY and CDR2 SVGEGT. The V end was cut by 5 bases, the J end by 8 bases, with 16 bases between. The CDR3 is made up of 14 amino acids.

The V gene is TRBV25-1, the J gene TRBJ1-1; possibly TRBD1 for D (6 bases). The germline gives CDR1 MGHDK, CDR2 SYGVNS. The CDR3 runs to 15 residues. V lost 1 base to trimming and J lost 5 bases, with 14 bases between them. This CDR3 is CASSELAKGGTEAFF. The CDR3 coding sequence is TGTGCCAGCAGTGAATTGGCCAAGGGGGGGACTGAAGCTTTCTTT.

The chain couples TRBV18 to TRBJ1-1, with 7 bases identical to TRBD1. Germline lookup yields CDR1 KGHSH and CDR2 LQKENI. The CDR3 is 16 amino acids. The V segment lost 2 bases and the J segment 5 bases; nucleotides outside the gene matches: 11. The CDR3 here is CASSPRTGHWNTEAFF. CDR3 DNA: TGTGCCAGCTCACCAAGGACAGGCCACTGGAATACTGAAGCTTTCTTT.

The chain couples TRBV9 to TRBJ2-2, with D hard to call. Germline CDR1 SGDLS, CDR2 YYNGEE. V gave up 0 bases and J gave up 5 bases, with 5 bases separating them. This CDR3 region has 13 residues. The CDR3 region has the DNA TGTGCCAGCAGCGTAGAAGGAACCGGGGAGCTGTTTTTT. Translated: CASSVEGTGELFF.

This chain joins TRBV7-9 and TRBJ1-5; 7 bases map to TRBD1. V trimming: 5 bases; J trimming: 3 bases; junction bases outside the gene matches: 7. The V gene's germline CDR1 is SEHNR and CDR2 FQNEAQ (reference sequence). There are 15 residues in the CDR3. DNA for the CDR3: TGTGCCAGCAGCCCGACGGGACAGCTCAATCAGCCCCAGCATTTT. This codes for CASSPTGQLNQPQHF. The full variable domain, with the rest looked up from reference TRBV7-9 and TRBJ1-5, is DTGVSQNPRHKITKRGQNVTFRCDPISEHNRLYWYRQTLGQGPEFLTYFQNEAQLEKSRLLSDRFSAERPKGSFSTLEIQRTEQGDSAMYLCASSPTGQLNQPQHFGDGTRLSIL.

The CDR3 DNA sequence: TGTGCCAGTACCCCTTGGGCGGAGTTGAACACTGAAGCTTTCTTT. Its translation is CASTPWAELNTEAFF. The V call is TRBV19, the J call TRBJ1-1; D is unclear. The V and J ends lost 7 bases and 0 bases respectively, with 15 bases between them. This CDR3 comprises 15 residues. CDR1 and CDR2 (germline): LNHDA, SQIVND (reference sequence).

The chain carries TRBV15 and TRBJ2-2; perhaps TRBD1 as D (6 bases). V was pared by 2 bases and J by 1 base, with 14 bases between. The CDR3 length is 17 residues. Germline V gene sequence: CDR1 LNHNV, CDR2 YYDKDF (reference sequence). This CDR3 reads CATSRYPAQGNTGELFF. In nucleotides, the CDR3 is TGTGCCACCAGCAGATACCCCGCACAGGGGAACACCGGGGAGCTGTTTTTT.

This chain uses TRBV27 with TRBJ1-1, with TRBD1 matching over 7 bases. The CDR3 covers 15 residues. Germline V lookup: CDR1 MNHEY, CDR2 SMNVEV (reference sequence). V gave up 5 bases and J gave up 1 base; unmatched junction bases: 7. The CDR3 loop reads CASSPRQGTNTEAFF. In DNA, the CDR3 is TGTGCCAGCAGTCCCCGACAGGGCACGAACACTGAAGCTTTCTTT.

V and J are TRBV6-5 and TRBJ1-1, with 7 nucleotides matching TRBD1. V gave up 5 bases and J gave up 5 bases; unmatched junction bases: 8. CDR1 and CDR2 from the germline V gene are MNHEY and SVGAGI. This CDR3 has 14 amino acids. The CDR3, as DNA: TGTGCCAGCAGTCTTTCGGACAGGAGGACTGAAGCTTTCTTT. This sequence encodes CASSLSDRRTEAFF.

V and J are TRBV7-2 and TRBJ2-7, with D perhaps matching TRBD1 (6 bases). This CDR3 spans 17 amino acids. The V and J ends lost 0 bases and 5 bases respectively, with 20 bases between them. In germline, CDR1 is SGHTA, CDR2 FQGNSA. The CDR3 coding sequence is TGTGCCAGCAGCTTAGCGGGGGCGCCTGGGTGGATCGACGAGCAGTACTTC. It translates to CASSLAGAPGWIDEQYF.

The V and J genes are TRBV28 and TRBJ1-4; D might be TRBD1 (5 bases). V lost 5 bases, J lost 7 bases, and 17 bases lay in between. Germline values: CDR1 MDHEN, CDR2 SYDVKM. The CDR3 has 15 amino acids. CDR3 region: CASSPPGTFAEKLFF. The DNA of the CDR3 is TGTGCCAGCAGTCCCCCCGGGACCTTCGCTGAAAAACTGTTTTTT.

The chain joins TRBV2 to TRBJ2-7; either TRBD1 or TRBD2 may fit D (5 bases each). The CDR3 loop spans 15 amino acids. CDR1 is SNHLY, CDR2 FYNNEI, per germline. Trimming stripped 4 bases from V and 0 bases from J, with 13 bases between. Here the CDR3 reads CASSGGAESSYEQYF. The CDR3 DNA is TGTGCCAGCAGTGGAGGGGCGGAAAGCTCCTACGAGCAGTACTTC.

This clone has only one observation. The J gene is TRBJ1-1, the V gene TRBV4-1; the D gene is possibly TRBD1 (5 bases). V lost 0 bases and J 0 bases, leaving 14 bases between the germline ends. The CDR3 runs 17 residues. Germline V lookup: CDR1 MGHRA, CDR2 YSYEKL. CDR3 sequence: CASSQDQGRSLNTEAFF. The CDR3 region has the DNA TGCGCCAGCAGCCAAGATCAGGGCAGGAGTTTGAACACTGAAGCTTTCTTT.

As DNA, the CDR3 is TGTGCCAGCAGTGAAGCGTTGGGGGGGACAGGGGCGGTAGCTTCAGATACGCAGTATTTT. The encoded protein is CASSEALGGTGAVASDTQYF. The chain is built from TRBV6-1 and TRBJ2-3; the match to TRBD1 covers 10 bases. J lost 4 bases, V lost 0 bases, and 16 bases had no gene match. CDR1 and CDR2 (germline): MNHNS, SASEGT. This CDR3 region has 20 residues.

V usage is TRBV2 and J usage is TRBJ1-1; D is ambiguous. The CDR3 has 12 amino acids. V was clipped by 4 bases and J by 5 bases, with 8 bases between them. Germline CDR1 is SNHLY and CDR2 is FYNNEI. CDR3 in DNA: TGTGCCAGCAGTGCCACTTGGACTGAAGCTTTCTTT. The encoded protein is CASSATWTEAFF.

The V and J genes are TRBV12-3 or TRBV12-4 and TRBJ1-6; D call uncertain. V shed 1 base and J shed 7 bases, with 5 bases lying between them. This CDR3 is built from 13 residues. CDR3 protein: CASSLGGNSPLHF. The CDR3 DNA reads TGTGCCAGCAGTTTAGGGGGAAATTCACCCCTCCACTTT.

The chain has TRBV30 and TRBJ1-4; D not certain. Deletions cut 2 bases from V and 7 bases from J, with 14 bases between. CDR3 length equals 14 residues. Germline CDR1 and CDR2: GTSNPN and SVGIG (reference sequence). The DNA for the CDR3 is TGTGCCTGGAGTCACGGAGCCTCGGGTGAAAAACTGTTTTTT. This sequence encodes CAWSHGASGEKLFF.

The DNA of the CDR3 is TGTGCCAGCATCCTAGGGTCGGTCGGGGCCTACGAGCAGTACTTC. This encodes CASILGSVGAYEQYF. The chain has TRBV7-2 and TRBJ2-7; possible D gene TRBD2, 5 bases. V was shortened by 7 bases and J by 2 bases, with 18 bases between the two germline ends. The CDR3 is 15 residues long. Germline-derived CDR1 and CDR2 are SGHTA and FQGNSA.

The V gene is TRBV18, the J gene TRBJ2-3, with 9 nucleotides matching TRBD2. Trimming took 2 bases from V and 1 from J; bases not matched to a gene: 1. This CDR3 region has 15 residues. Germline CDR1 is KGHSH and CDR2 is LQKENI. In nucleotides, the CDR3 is TGTGCCAGCTCACCAAGGACTAGCGGCACAGATACGCAGTATTTT. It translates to CASSPRTSGTDTQYF.

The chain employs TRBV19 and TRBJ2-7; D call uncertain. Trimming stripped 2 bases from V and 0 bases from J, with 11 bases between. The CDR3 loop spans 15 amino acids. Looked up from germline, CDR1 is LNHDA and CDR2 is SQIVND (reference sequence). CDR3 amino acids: CASSISPGGSYEQYF. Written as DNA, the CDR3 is TGTGCCAGTAGTATATCCCCTGGTGGCTCCTACGAGCAGTACTTC.

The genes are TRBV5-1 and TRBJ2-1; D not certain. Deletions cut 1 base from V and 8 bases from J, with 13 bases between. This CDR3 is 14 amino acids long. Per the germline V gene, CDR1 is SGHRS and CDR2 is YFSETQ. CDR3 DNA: TGCGCCAGCAGCTTGTCCGCCGACTGGGATGAGCAGTTCTTC. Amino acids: CASSLSADWDEQFF. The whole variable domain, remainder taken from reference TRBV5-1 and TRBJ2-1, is KAGVTQTPRYLIKTRGQQVTLSCSPISGHRSVSWYQQTPGQGLQFLFEYFSETQRNKGNFPGRFSGRQFSNSRSEMNVSTLELGDSALYLCASSLSADWDEQFFGPGTRLTVL.

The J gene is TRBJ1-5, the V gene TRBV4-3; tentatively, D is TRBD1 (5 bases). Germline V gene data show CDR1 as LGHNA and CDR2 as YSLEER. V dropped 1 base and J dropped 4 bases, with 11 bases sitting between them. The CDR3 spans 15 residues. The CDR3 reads CASSQGAEGNQPQHF. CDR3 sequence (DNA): TGCGCCAGCAGCCAAGGTGCAGAGGGGAATCAGCCCCAGCATTTT.

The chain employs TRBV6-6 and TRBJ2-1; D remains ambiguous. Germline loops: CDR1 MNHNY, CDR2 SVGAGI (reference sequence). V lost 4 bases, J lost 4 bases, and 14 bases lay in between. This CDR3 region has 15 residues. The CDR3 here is CASSLKGTGYNEQFF. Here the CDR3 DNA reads TGTGCCAGCAGTTTAAAGGGAACCGGGTACAATGAGCAGTTCTTC.

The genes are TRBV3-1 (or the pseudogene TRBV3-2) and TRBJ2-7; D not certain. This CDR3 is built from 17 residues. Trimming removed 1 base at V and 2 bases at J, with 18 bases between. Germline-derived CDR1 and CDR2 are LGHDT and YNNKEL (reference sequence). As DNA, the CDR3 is TGTGCCAGCAGCCAAGTTGGACCGGCAGGCCGAACCTACGAGCAGTACTTC. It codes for CASSQVGPAGRTYEQYF.

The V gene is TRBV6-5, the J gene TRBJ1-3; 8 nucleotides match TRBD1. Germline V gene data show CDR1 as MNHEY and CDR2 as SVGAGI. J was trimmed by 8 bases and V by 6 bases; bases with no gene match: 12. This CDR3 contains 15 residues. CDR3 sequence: CASSLGQGAIDTIYF. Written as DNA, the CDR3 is TGTGCCAGCAGCCTCGGGCAGGGGGCCATAGACACCATATATTTT.